This TCR beta chain was retrieved from a study of T cells in localized non-small cell lung cancer. The study's findings and limits: Increased T cell density in blood showed an association with longer overall survival.

This clone was detected a few times. Its antigen is still unknown. TCRdb's table, derived via immunoSEQ multiplex PCR, lists solely in-frame clones and lacks some. The sample carries tens of thousands of clones, about 90% recorded once. The CDR3 consists of 14 residues. J was trimmed by 3 bases and V by 6 bases; bases with no gene match: 5. In germline, CDR1 is MDHEN, CDR2 SYDVKM. This clonotype was sampled from a female donor of 60 years or more with stage I lung adenocarcinoma. Specimen: peripheral blood, collected before any cancer treatment. The chain joins TRBV28 to TRBJ1-5; TRBD1 aligns across 7 bases. CDR3 residues: CASRQTGINQPQHF. The CDR3, as DNA: TGTGCCAGCAGACAGACAGGGATCAATCAGCCCCAGCATTTT.